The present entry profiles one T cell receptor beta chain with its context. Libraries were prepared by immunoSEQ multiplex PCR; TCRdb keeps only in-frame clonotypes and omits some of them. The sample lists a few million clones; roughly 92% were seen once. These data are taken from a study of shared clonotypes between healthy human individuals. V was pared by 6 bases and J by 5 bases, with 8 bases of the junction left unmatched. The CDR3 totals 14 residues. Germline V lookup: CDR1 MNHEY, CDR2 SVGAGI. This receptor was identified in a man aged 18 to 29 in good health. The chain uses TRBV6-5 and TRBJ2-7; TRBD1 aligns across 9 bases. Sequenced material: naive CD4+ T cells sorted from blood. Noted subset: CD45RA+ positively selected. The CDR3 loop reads CASRGTGKIHEQYF. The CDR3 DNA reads TGTGCCAGCAGGGGGACAGGGAAGATCCACGAGCAGTACTTC.